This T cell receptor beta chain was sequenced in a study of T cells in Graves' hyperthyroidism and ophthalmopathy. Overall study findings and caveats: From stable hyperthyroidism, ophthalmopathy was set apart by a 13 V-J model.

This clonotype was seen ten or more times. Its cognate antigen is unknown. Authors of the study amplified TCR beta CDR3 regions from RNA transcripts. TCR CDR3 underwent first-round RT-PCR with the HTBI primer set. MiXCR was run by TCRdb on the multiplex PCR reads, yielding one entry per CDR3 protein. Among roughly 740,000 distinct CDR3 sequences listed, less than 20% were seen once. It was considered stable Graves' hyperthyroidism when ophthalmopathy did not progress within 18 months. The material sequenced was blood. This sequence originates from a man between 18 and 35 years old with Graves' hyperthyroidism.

The CDR3, as DNA: TGTGCCACCAGTGATTTGCAGGGAGCGGGAAACACCGGGGAGCTGTTTTTT. Its protein is CATSDLQGAGNTGELFF. The V gene is TRBV24-1, the J gene TRBJ2-2, with TRBD2 matching over 7 bases. Germline CDR1 and CDR2: KGHDR and SFDVKD. The CDR3 is 17 amino acids. V trimming: 0 bases; J trimming: 2 bases; junction bases outside the gene matches: 5.